This T cell receptor (beta chain) was found in a study of human T cells and chemical hapten exposure (dated by TCRdb to the early 2020s). As for the study more broadly: For sensitization, 2% DPC in acetone was applied to an approximately 2 cm by approximately 2 cm area of upper inner arm skin. Patients additionally received weekly therapeutic DPC doses to the scalp throughout the roughly 25-week study period. Patch testing on the upper back used Finn chambers containing 0.01% DPC, with scoring done after 6 days according to International Contact Dermatitis Research Group standards. The mostly female patient cohort included alopecia areata with under or over 50% scalp involvement, alopecia totalis and alopecia universalis. Libraries were combined into a pool for sequencing, and differences in TCR yield between samples came mainly from small differences in library volumes within the pool. In alopecia patients, the study followed how the peripheral blood TCR repertoire changed in vivo over primary and secondary sensitization to diphenylcyclopropenone (DPC), a hapten. Patient blood was sampled pre-sensitization (week 0) and at 2, 6 and about 24 weeks after DPC sensitization. Blood for TCR sequencing was provided by twenty-nine alopecia patients at one to four time points (pre-sensitization, 2, 6 and 24 weeks). The full study reports these points: Repeated subsampling changed both the strength of the expansion versus patch-test correlation and the threshold at which the correlation became significant. Expanded TCRs formed significantly more large CDR3 similarity clusters than pre-sensitization or healthy control sets, consistent with antigen-driven responses. The number of TCRs above 1 in 1000 frequency did not change with DPC sensitization; there was no evidence of global repertoire structure alterations. Because all patients had alopecia, a presumed autoimmune disease, the immune response of the patients might differ from that of healthy individuals. Patch test score correlated positively with the number of PT1 expanded TCRs, reaching significance at thresholds 8, 16 and 32 but not at 4.

What this sample's time point label stands for: pre-sensitization, week 0. This specimen's treatment or condition label, per the study, means: therapeutic diphenylcyclopropenone sensitization with weekly scalp DPC. At each patch-test visit, blood was drawn before the patch test was applied. Eligible patients were aged 18 to 70, diagnosed with alopecia, deemed suitable for DPC therapy, and excluded if pregnant. Unfractionated whole blood was collected in Tempus Blood RNA tubes, and total RNA was extracted from that blood. The library came from RACE. For sequencing, a NextSeq 500 was employed. During library preparation, unique molecular identifiers were attached to individual cDNA molecules so that TCRs could be counted in a quantitative, reproducible way. Both TCR alpha and TCR beta chains were sequenced from each blood RNA sample. On the authors' methods: The median number of TCRs per sample was around 100,000, ranging from about 20,000 to 700,000. The Decombinator software suite was used to annotate V, J and CDR3 in the TCR reads. For the PS versus PT1 abundance plots, all samples were subsampled to the same number of TCRs (28,000). Expanded TCRs were defined as absent before sensitization and observed at least eight times at the 2-week time point. TCRdb cleaned the public reads at Q25 with fastp, built clones with MiXCR and kept in-frame beta chains. One record per CDR3 amino acid sequence lists the most common genes and DNA. Clone size and V and J calls follow TCRdb, not the original study. The sample table holds some 250,000 distinct CDR3 sequences, of which approximately 8% were seen once. Together, the top ten hold more than 0.95% of the sample.

This clonotype has only a few counts. No antigen is known for it. Per-base qualities were not stored, and no clone one base away is much larger. The source is a man aged 18 to 35 with alopecia areata. Some clones in this sample may be carry-over from other donors' samples. The sample was whole blood, taken in connection with sensitization to the hapten diphenylcyclopropenone (DPC).

CDR3 region: CASGLVLGSRGYTF. DNA sequence: TGTGCTAGTGGTTTGGTACTGGGGAGCCGGGGCTACACCTTC. The chain is encoded by TRBV12-5 joined to TRBJ1-2, with no reliable assignment of the D segment. The CDR3, from cysteine to phenylalanine, totals 14 residues. Solely the CDR3 DNA is kept, with 42 bases framed from the first base. CDR1 and CDR2 were assigned from the germline V gene as LGHNT and FRNRAP. V loses 0 bases of germline sequence and J loses 8 bases, and the interval between the two ends is 13 bases.